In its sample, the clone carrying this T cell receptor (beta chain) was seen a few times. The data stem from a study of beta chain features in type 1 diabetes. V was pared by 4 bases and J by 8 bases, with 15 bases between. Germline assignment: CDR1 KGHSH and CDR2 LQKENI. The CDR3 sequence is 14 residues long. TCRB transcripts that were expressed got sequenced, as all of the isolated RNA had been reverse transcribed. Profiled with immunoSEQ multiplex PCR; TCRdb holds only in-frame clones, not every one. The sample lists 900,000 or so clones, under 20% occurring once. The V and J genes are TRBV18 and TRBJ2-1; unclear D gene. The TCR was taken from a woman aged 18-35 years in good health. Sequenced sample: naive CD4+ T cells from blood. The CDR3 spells CASSLTGLTYEQFF. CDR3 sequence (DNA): TGTGCCAGCTCACTCACCGGGCTAACATATGAGCAGTTCTTC.